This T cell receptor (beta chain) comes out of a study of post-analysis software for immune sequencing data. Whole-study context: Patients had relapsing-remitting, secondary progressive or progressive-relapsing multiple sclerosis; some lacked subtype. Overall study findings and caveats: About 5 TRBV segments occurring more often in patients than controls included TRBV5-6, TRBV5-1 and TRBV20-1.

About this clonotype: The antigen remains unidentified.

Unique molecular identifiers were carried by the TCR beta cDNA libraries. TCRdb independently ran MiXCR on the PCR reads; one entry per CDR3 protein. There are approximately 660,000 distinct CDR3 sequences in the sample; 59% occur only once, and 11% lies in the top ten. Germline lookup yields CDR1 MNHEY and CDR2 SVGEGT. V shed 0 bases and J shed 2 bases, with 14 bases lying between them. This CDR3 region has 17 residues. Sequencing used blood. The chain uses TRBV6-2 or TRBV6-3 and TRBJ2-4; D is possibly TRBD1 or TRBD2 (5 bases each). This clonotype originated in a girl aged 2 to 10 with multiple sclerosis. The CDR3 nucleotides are TGTGCCAGCAGTTACTCCGGGGCGGGTTACCCCAAAAACATTCAGTACTTC. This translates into CASSYSGAGYPKNIQYF.